The 21 T cell receptor beta chains reported below all come from one sample, sequenced in a study of blood T cells in healthy people across ages. It was with a sample-barcoded 5' primer and a J-beta primer mix that a second PCR of about 7 to 12 cycles was run. TCRdb ran MiXCR on the 5' RACE reads and lists one entry per CDR3 protein. The repertoire includes roughly 1,500,000 distinct CDR3 sequences, around 42% of them detected once, and roughly 7.7% sits in the top ten. The sequenced material came from blood. All receptors derive from a woman younger than 35 in good health.

The gene calls are TRBV20-1 and TRBJ1-2, with TRBD1 matching 7 bases. CDR1 is DFQATT and CDR2 is SNEGSKA in the germline V gene (reference sequence). Trimming cost V 0 bases and J 1 base; bases outside gene matches: 14. The CDR3 has 18 amino acids. DNA for the CDR3: TGCAGTGCTAGAGATTGGCTAGGGGCGGGACAGCGTAACTATGGCTACACCTTC. Amino acids: CSARDWLGAGQRNYGYTF.

The chain has TRBV3-1 and TRBJ2-3, with 11 bases lining up with TRBD2. Germline values: CDR1 LGHDT, CDR2 YNNKEL (reference sequence). The V gene end was trimmed by 1 base and the J gene end by 0 bases; junction bases not matched to a gene: 6. CDR3 length: 18 residues. DNA of the CDR3: TGTGCCAGCAGCCAAGGGGCCAGGACTAGCGGGAGCACAGATACGCAGTATTTT. It is translated as CASSQGARTSGSTDTQYF.

This clonotype was observed a few times. The chain couples TRBV4-2 to TRBJ2-1; D call uncertain. The V end lost 0 bases, the J end lost 6 bases, and 12 bases lay between the germline ends. CDR1 and CDR2 (germline): LGHNA, YNFKEQ. This CDR3 has 15 residues. The CDR3 DNA reads TGTGCCAGCAGCCAAGACTGGCTAGTAGCCAATGAGCAGTTCTTC. Amino acid sequence: CASSQDWLVANEQFF.

This clonotype came up a few times. The chain couples TRBV21-1 to TRBJ2-1; the table names TRBD1, a call not compared with the DNA. TRBV21-1 is termed a pseudogene. The CDR3 length is 18 residues. The CDR3 DNA follows: TGTGCCAGCAGCAAAAAAAAGGGACATCCCAAGGACCACAATGAGCAGTTCTTC. Its translation is CASSKKKGHPKDHNEQFF.

CDR3 coding DNA: TGTGCCAGCACCCTGAGCGGGGGGGCGTGGGAGCAGTTCTTC. Translation: CASTLSGGAWEQFF. J is TRBJ2-1 and V is TRBV11-2; 10 nucleotides line up with TRBD2. This CDR3 spans 14 amino acids. Losses at the gene ends were 7 bases for V and 10 bases for J; bases not matched to a gene: 10. Per germline, CDR1 SGHAT and CDR2 FQNNGV. Full variable domain (missing parts from reference TRBV11-2 and TRBJ2-1): EAGVAQSPRYKIIEKRQSVAFWCNPISGHATLYWYQQILGQGPKLLIQFQNNGVVDDSQLPKDRFSAERLKGVDSTLKIQPAKLEDSAVYLCASTLSGGAWEQFFGPGTRLTVL.

As to this clonotype: This may come from a read error, since a much larger clone is one base off. The rearrangement joins TRBV6-4 to TRBJ2-1, with D possibly being TRBD2 (6 bases). Germline CDR1 MRHNA, CDR2 SNTAGT. The CDR3 contains 14 residues. The CDR3 loop reads CASRDSTSYNEQFF. The CDR3 region has the DNA TGTGCCAGCAGGGACTCGACTAGCTACAATGAGCAGTTCTTC.

The V and J genes are TRBV3-1 and TRBJ2-1; D possibly corresponds to TRBD1 (5 bases). This CDR3 is 17 amino acids long. In germline, CDR1 is LGHDT, CDR2 YNNKEL (reference sequence). The V end lost 0 bases, the J end lost 2 bases, and 14 bases lay between the germline ends. This CDR3 reads CASSQETQGLTYNEQFF. The CDR3 bases are TGTGCCAGCAGCCAAGAAACCCAGGGCCTGACCTACAATGAGCAGTTCTTC.

In this sample, this clonotype turned up a few times. The chain joins TRBV20-1 to TRBJ2-7; D gene unclear. Trimming left V 3 bases short and J 6 bases short, with 9 bases between. The germline gives CDR1 DFQATT, CDR2 SNEGSKA (reference sequence). This CDR3 has 11 residues. The CDR3: CSASSVSEQYF. CDR3 DNA: TGCAGTGCTAGCTCGGTGAGCGAGCAGTACTTC.

The CDR3 sequence is CAISEFLAGPRDTQYF. The DNA for the CDR3 is TGTGCCATCAGTGAGTTCCTAGCGGGACCCAGGGATACGCAGTATTTT. The chain couples TRBV10-3 to TRBJ2-3; TRBD2 agrees at 9 bases. Unmatched junction bases numbered 8, after V lost 1 base and J lost 6 bases. From germline, CDR1 is ENHRY and CDR2 SYGVKD. The CDR3 is made up of 16 amino acids.

This clonotype was observed a handful of times. CDR3 coding DNA: TGTGCCAGCAGCTTATTGACGACTAGCGGGACCTCTAGCACAGATACGCAGTATTTT. It is translated as CASSLLTTSGTSSTDTQYF. The genes are TRBV11-2 and TRBJ2-3; 11 positions match TRBD2. Per germline, CDR1 SGHAT and CDR2 FQNNGV. This CDR3 is 19 amino acids long. Trimming at V came to 2 bases and at J to 0 bases, leaving 10 bases not matched to a gene.

V and J are TRBV6-1 and TRBJ2-5; D tentatively fits TRBD1 or TRBD2 (5 bases each). The germline V gene encodes CDR1 MNHNS and CDR2 SASEGT. This CDR3 comprises 14 residues. V lost 5 bases, J lost 1 base, and 11 bases lay in between. The CDR3 loop is CASSNAGTQETQYF. CDR3 DNA: TGTGCCAGCAGTAATGCCGGGACCCAAGAGACCCAGTACTTC.

This rearrangement joins TRBV5-1 to TRBJ2-7; D ambiguous. Germline V gene lookup returns CDR1 SGHRS and CDR2 YFSETQ. CDR3 size: 12 residues. The ends were cut back, 5 bases at V and 4 bases at J, with 10 bases in the middle. Here the CDR3 DNA reads TGCGCCAGCAGTTCCAAACTGTACGAGCAGTACTTC. Translation: CASSSKLYEQYF.

The V call is TRBV15, the J call TRBJ2-2, with D uncertain. Per germline, CDR1 LNHNV and CDR2 YYDKDF (reference sequence). The CDR3 has 11 residues. The germline V and J ends were trimmed by 7 bases and 8 bases, with 8 bases remaining between them. The CDR3 DNA sequence: TGTGCCACCACTGCCGCGGGGGAGCTGTTTTTT. Protein sequence: CATTAAGELFF.

V and J are TRBV4-1 and TRBJ2-3; a weak D match, TRBD2 (7 bases). The V gene's germline CDR1 is MGHRA and CDR2 YSYEKL. V was cut by 4 bases and J by 6 bases, with 20 bases left in between. The CDR3 is made up of 16 amino acids. DNA for the CDR3: TGCGCCAGCAGCCCAAAAAGGGGGGGGCAGGCGGATACGCAGTATTTT. This codes for CASSPKRGGQADTQYF.

In its sample, this clonotype was seen many times. This sequence joins TRBV7-8 and TRBJ1-2, with D unclear. The CDR3 has 14 residues. Germline V gives CDR1 SGHVS, CDR2 FQNEAQ. Trimming pared 1 base from V and 4 bases from J, leaving 10 bases between. The CDR3 protein is CASSLGPDGYGYTF. DNA for the CDR3: TGTGCCAGCAGCTTAGGGCCCGACGGCTATGGCTACACCTTC. Based on the CDR3 plus reference TRBV7-8 and TRBJ1-2, the full variable domain is GAGVSQSPRYKVAKRGQDVALRCDPISGHVSLFWYQQALGQGPEFLTYFQNEAQLDKSGLPSDRFFAERPEGSVSTLKIQRTQQEDSAVYLCASSLGPDGYGYTFGSGTRLTVV.

Remarks on this clonotype: One end of the junction varies from germline; a read error may be responsible. Here the CDR3 reads CASSIVGRLNTGAFF. The CDR3 DNA reads as TGTGCCAGTAGTATAGTTGGCAGATTGAACACTGGAGCTTTCTTT. The genes are TRBV19 and TRBJ1-1, with D uncertain. The CDR3 contains 15 residues. CDR1 LNHDA and CDR2 SQIVND come from the germline V gene (reference sequence).

The CDR3 reads CATSDGGTSGGRRQFF. CDR3 sequence (DNA): TGTGCCACCAGTGATGGCGGGACTAGCGGGGGACGCCGTCAGTTCTTC. The chain has TRBV24-1 and TRBJ2-1, with 14 bases identical to TRBD2. The germline gives CDR1 KGHDR, CDR2 SFDVKD. The CDR3 has 16 amino acids. J was trimmed by 13 bases and V by 3 bases; bases with no gene match: 10.

This clonotype was counted only a few times. V gene TRBV5-1 combines with J gene TRBJ2-5; the D is unclear. The CDR3 has 14 residues. The V end lost 6 bases, the J end lost 5 bases, and 17 bases lay between the germline ends. In germline, CDR1 is SGHRS, CDR2 YFSETQ. CDR3 residues: CASKARADEETQYF. The CDR3 coding sequence is TGCGCCAGCAAGGCCCGGGCTGACGAGGAGACCCAGTACTTC.

The chain links TRBV18 to TRBJ2-7; 8 positions agree with TRBD1. CDR3 length equals 16 residues. V trimming: 5 bases; J trimming: 3 bases; junction bases outside the gene matches: 12. Germline CDR1 is KGHSH and CDR2 is LQKENI. This CDR3 is CASSKVGGQGDYEQYF. The CDR3 nucleotides are TGTGCCAGCTCAAAGGTGGGAGGACAGGGAGACTACGAGCAGTACTTC.

A remark on this clonotype: The junction differs from germline at one of its ends, possibly a read error. CDR3 DNA sequence: TGTGCCATCAGTTTAGTAGAGACCCAGTACTTC. Amino acid sequence: CAISLVETQYF. The chain links TRBV12-3 or TRBV12-4 to TRBJ2-4; D not certain. TRBJ2-5 explains the end of the DNA better; the J call may be wrong. This CDR3 has 11 amino acids.

This clonotype was counted once. The chain combines TRBV14 with TRBJ2-7; D may be TRBD2 (6 bases). This CDR3 is built from 15 residues. V was shortened by 0 bases and J by 2 bases, with 11 bases between the two germline ends. CDR1 SGHDN and CDR2 FVKESK come from the germline V gene. The CDR3 coding sequence is TGTGCCAGCAGCCAAGAGCTGGGACTGCCCTACGAGCAGTACTTC. Encoded protein: CASSQELGLPYEQYF.